The 28 T cell receptor beta chains in this list originate from one sample, sequenced in a study of high-grade serous ovarian cancer treatment subgroups. Tumor tissue was taken before any definitive surgery or chemotherapy was given. Using immunoSEQ multiplex PCR, the repertoire was profiled, and TCRdb retains in-frame clones only, with some absent. The sample lists 10,000 to 12,000 clones, under 70% occurring once. The sample taken for sequencing was tumor tissue. The origin of the receptors is a human donor with high-grade serous ovarian cancer.

The V gene is TRBV19, the J gene TRBJ2-3; 7 positions match TRBD2. The CDR3 covers 13 residues. The V gene's germline CDR1 is LNHDA and CDR2 SQIVND (reference sequence). The V and J ends lost 4 bases and 14 bases, in that order; junction bases with no gene match: 12. DNA for the CDR3: TGTGCCAGTAGTACGCAAGCGGGACGAACATGGTATTTT. Residues: CASSTQAGRTWYF.

The rearrangement uses TRBV19 and TRBJ2-2; D remains ambiguous. This CDR3 is built from 15 residues. Germline V gene lookup returns CDR1 LNHDA and CDR2 SQIVND (reference sequence). V was shortened by 7 bases and J by 3 bases, with 15 bases between the two germline ends. CDR3 in amino acids: CASTKRGADTGELFF. CDR3 DNA sequence: TGTGCCAGTACCAAGAGAGGCGCGGACACCGGGGAGCTGTTTTTT.

This rearrangement joins TRBV15 to TRBJ1-2; D is unresolved. Germline lookup yields CDR1 LNHNV and CDR2 YYDKDF (reference sequence). This CDR3 has 15 amino acids. V shed 0 bases and J shed 4 bases, with 12 bases lying between them. The CDR3 DNA follows: TGTGCCACCAGCAGAGATTCCCTACAGACCTATGGCTACACCTTC. Translating it yields CATSRDSLQTYGYTF.

This clone has just a few counts. The chain couples TRBV5-1 to TRBJ1-2; D remains unclear. The CDR3 loop spans 12 amino acids. Germline CDR1 SGHRS, CDR2 YFSETQ. Between the trimmed V and J ends, which lost 5 bases and 8 bases, there was a span of 13 bases. The DNA of the CDR3 is TGCGCCAGCAGTAGCCCTTCGCGAGGCTACACCTTC. Protein product: CASSSPSRGYTF.

This rearrangement joins TRBV6-1 to TRBJ2-7; D unresolved. Trimming pared 0 bases from V and 3 bases from J, leaving 6 bases between. Per germline, CDR1 MNHNS and CDR2 SASEGT. The CDR3 runs to 13 residues. CDR3 loop: CASSEARHYEQYF. CDR3 sequence (DNA): TGTGCCAGCAGTGAAGCCAGACACTACGAGCAGTACTTC.

The chain links TRBV28 to TRBJ1-2, with no clear D. CDR3 length equals 11 residues. CDR1 is MDHEN and CDR2 is SYDVKM in the germline V gene. Trimming removed 6 bases from V and 4 bases from J, with 6 bases in between. The CDR3 loop is CASRLAYGYTF. The CDR3 region has the DNA TGTGCCAGCAGACTGGCCTATGGCTACACCTTC.

The gene calls are TRBV29-1 and TRBJ2-3, with 7 nucleotides matching TRBD1. This CDR3 is built from 14 residues. Per germline, CDR1 SQVTM and CDR2 ANQGSEA. V was pared by 7 bases and J by 2 bases, with 9 bases of the junction left unmatched. The CDR3 region has the DNA TGCAGCGCTCAACAGGGGTCTTTCACAGATACGCAGTATTTT. As protein: CSAQQGSFTDTQYF.

The chain carries TRBV7-2 and TRBJ2-7; D not certain. This CDR3 comprises 11 residues. The V gene lost 4 bases and the J gene lost 3 bases, with 4 bases spanning the gap. CDR1 and CDR2 (germline): SGHTA, FQGNSA. This CDR3 reads CASSSIYEQYF. The CDR3 DNA sequence: TGTGCCAGCAGCTCCATCTACGAGCAGTACTTC.

The chain combines TRBV27 with TRBJ2-1; 12 bases are shared with TRBD2. The CDR3 contains 16 residues. Germline CDR1 MNHEY, CDR2 SMNVEV (reference sequence). Germline trimming cut 6 bases from V and 6 bases from J; bases unmatched to any gene: 9. The CDR3 nucleotides are TGTGCCAGCAGCCCTCTCGGGACTAGCGGGTCCAATGAGCAGTTCTTC. Translating it yields CASSPLGTSGSNEQFF.

The chain joins TRBV4-3 to TRBJ2-1, with 10 bases fitting TRBD2. This CDR3 is built from 17 residues. The germline gives CDR1 LGHNA, CDR2 YSLEER. V lost 3 bases to trimming and J lost 0 bases; unmatched junction nucleotides: 5. CDR3 in DNA: TGCGCCAGCAGCCACCCTACTAGCGGGATCTCCTACAATGAGCAGTTCTTC. Encoded protein: CASSHPTSGISYNEQFF.

This chain joins TRBV6-1 and TRBJ2-2, with a weak D call TRBD1 (7 bases). V was clipped by 5 bases and J by 4 bases, with 14 bases between them. Germline CDR1 MNHNS, CDR2 SASEGT. This CDR3 is 15 amino acids long. In DNA, the CDR3 is TGTGCCAGCAGTCCGCGACAGGGAGGCACCGGGGAGCTGTTTTTT. It yields the protein CASSPRQGGTGELFF.

The J gene is TRBJ2-7, the V gene TRBV6-5; D may be TRBD2 (5 bases). Germline V gene data show CDR1 as MNHEY and CDR2 as SVGAGI. The CDR3 loop spans 13 amino acids. V was shortened by 4 bases and J by 6 bases, with 13 bases between the two germline ends. The CDR3 here is CASSWGVDLEQYF. The CDR3 DNA follows: TGTGCCAGCAGTTGGGGAGTGGACCTCGAGCAGTACTTC.

The chain joins TRBV21-1 to TRBJ2-5; the table's TRBD2 call for D was not verified on the DNA. TRBV21-1 is a listed pseudogene. CDR3 size: 17 residues. Here the CDR3 DNA reads TGTGCCAGCAGCTACGGGACTAGCGGGAGGGCCTCAGAGACCCAGTACTTC. The encoded protein is CASSYGTSGRASETQYF.

V and J are TRBV11-2 and TRBJ2-1; no reliable D call. V dropped 1 base and J dropped 3 bases, with 13 bases sitting between them. CDR3 length equals 16 residues. Looked up from germline, CDR1 is SGHAT and CDR2 is FQNNGV. CDR3 in amino acids: CASSLARAALYNEQFF. CDR3 sequence (DNA): TGTGCCAGCAGCTTAGCTCGGGCAGCCCTCTACAATGAGCAGTTCTTC.

The chain combines TRBV7-9 with TRBJ2-7; D uncertain. CDR3 length equals 12 residues. V gave up 6 bases and J gave up 4 bases, with 10 bases separating them. Germline assignment: CDR1 SEHNR and CDR2 FQNEAQ (reference sequence). The CDR3 spells CASRATGYEQYF. The CDR3 DNA reads as TGTGCCAGCAGGGCCACGGGTTACGAGCAGTACTTC.

The genes are TRBV4-3 and TRBJ1-6; 8 bases map to TRBD1. The V gene end was trimmed by 1 base and the J gene end by 5 bases; junction bases not matched to a gene: 1. Germline V gives CDR1 LGHNA, CDR2 YSLEER. CDR3 size: 15 residues. CDR3 loop: CASSQGQGHNSPLHF. CDR3 bases: TGCGCCAGCAGCCAAGGACAGGGGCATAATTCACCCCTCCACTTT.

Relative to its sample, this clone is large. The rearrangement joins TRBV6-1 to TRBJ2-2; TRBD1 might be the D (6 bases). The CDR3 covers 15 residues. V was cut by 11 bases and J by 2 bases, with 18 bases left in between. Germline CDR1 MNHNS, CDR2 SASEGT. The CDR3 sequence: CALHPRGINTGELFF. CDR3 coding DNA: TGTGCCCTTCACCCCAGGGGAATAAACACCGGGGAGCTGTTTTTT.

The rearrangement joins TRBV6-6 to TRBJ2-7; 7 bases line up with TRBD1. Unmatched junction bases numbered 6, after V lost 6 bases and J lost 7 bases. This CDR3 has 12 amino acids. The germline V gene encodes CDR1 MNHNY and CDR2 SVGAGI (reference sequence). The CDR3 reads CASSPFRGEQYF. The CDR3 DNA reads as TGTGCCAGCAGCCCTTTCAGGGGGGAGCAGTACTTC.

The chain recombines TRBV7-6 with TRBJ2-3; TRBD2 aligns across 7 bases. This CDR3 region has 15 residues. CDR1 is SGHVS, CDR2 FNYEAQ, per germline. The V gene end was trimmed by 8 bases and the J gene end by 2 bases; junction bases not matched to a gene: 10. CDR3 in DNA: TGTGCCAGCCGGGGAGCGGGATCCTCCACAGATACGCAGTATTTT. Amino acids: CASRGAGSSTDTQYF.

V gene TRBV19 combines with J gene TRBJ2-7; D possibly corresponds to TRBD1 (6 bases). Germline CDR1 is LNHDA and CDR2 is SQIVND (reference sequence). V gave up 5 bases and J gave up 3 bases, with 17 bases separating them. The CDR3 extends over 15 amino acids. Here the CDR3 reads CASSVLRDTYYEQYF. The DNA of the CDR3 is TGTGCCAGTAGTGTCCTCCGGGACACGTACTACGAGCAGTACTTC.

V and J are TRBV19 and TRBJ2-3, with unresolved D. The germline V gene has CDR1 LNHDA and CDR2 SQIVND (reference sequence). The CDR3 totals 14 residues. The ends were cut back, 2 bases at V and 0 bases at J, with 6 bases in the middle. The DNA of the CDR3 is TGTGCCAGTAGTATAATGGAAAGCACAGATACGCAGTATTTT. Protein sequence: CASSIMESTDTQYF.

This clone was observed once. The CDR3 sequence: CASSLGNGGLDTQYF. CDR3 coding DNA: TGTGCCAGCAGTTTGGGGAACGGGGGGTTGGATACGCAGTATTTT. The chain uses TRBV25-1 and TRBJ2-3; 7 bases match TRBD2. CDR1 is MGHDK and CDR2 is SYGVNS in the germline V gene. This CDR3 comprises 15 residues. The trim removed 5 bases at V and 6 bases at J, leaving 11 bases unmatched.

The chain joins TRBV7-3 to TRBJ2-2; TRBD1 agrees at 7 bases. The CDR3 length is 13 residues. Germline trimming cut 5 bases from V and 6 bases from J; bases unmatched to any gene: 3. The germline V gene has CDR1 SGHTA and CDR2 FQGTGA. CDR3 sequence: CASSRTGAGELFF. DNA of the CDR3: TGTGCCAGCAGCCGAACAGGGGCCGGGGAGCTGTTTTTT.

The chain recombines TRBV7-9 with TRBJ2-1; D may be TRBD1 or TRBD2 (5 bases each). Germline CDR1 SEHNR, CDR2 FQNEAQ (reference sequence). The CDR3 loop spans 14 amino acids. The germline V and J ends were trimmed by 4 bases and 4 bases, with 11 bases remaining between them. The CDR3 loop reads CASSSPGRYNEQFF. The CDR3 DNA sequence: TGTGCCAGCAGCTCTCCGGGACGGTACAATGAGCAGTTCTTC. Using reference TRBV7-9 and TRBJ2-1 for the parts outside the CDR3, the full variable domain is DTGVSQNPRHKITKRGQNVTFRCDPISEHNRLYWYRQTLGQGPEFLTYFQNEAQLEKSRLLSDRFSAERPKGSFSTLEIQRTEQGDSAMYLCASSSPGRYNEQFFGPGTRLTVL.

V and J are TRBV14 and TRBJ2-1; D call uncertain. The CDR3 extends over 16 amino acids. Germline lookup yields CDR1 SGHDN and CDR2 FVKESK. The V end was cut by 0 bases, the J end by 6 bases, with 15 bases between. The CDR3 region is CASSQDSRPGFNEQFF. The CDR3 DNA reads TGTGCCAGCAGCCAAGATTCGCGGCCCGGCTTCAATGAGCAGTTCTTC.

The chain links TRBV7-2 to TRBJ1-4; a weak D match, TRBD1 (5 bases). V lost 5 bases and J 0 bases, leaving 22 bases between the germline ends. Looked up from germline, CDR1 is SGHTA and CDR2 is FQGNSA. The CDR3 is made up of 19 amino acids. The CDR3 region is CASSRTRKTELATNEKLFF. DNA for the CDR3: TGTGCCAGCAGCCGAACCAGAAAGACAGAGCTAGCAACTAATGAAAAACTGTTTTTT.

This clone has a handful of counts. The rearrangement uses TRBV30 and TRBJ1-5; D uncertain. Per the germline V gene, CDR1 is GTSNPN and CDR2 is SVGIG (reference sequence). This CDR3 is built from 15 residues. V was cut by 3 bases and J by 4 bases, with 16 bases left in between. The CDR3 nucleotides read TGTGCCTGGAGCGCCCCTCGGGAGAAAAATCAGCCCCAGCATTTT. Residues: CAWSAPREKNQPQHF.

This clone showed up just once. The chain joins TRBV6-5 to TRBJ1-5; the D is unclear. With 5 bases removed from V and 3 bases from J, the gap between germline ends came to 14 bases. The CDR3 loop spans 15 amino acids. Germline values: CDR1 MNHEY, CDR2 SVGAGI. The CDR3 protein is CASSPLAAINQPQHF. In DNA, the CDR3 is TGTGCCAGCAGTCCCCTGGCAGCCATCAATCAGCCCCAGCATTTT.